What follows are 11 T cell receptor beta chains derived from one specimen sequenced in a study of blood T cell repertoires in COVID-19. The data were produced by immunoSEQ multiplex PCR, yet TCRdb's version contains in-frame clones alone and is incomplete. The sample comprises approximately 400,000 clones, approximately 90% of which are singletons, and less than 1.5% rests with the top ten. The material sequenced was PBMCs or T cells enriched from blood (not recorded which). The receptor source for this set is a woman aged 18-29 years who had recovered from COVID-19.

The chain has TRBV12-3 or TRBV12-4 and TRBJ1-4, with D perhaps matching TRBD1 (5 bases). V lost 9 bases and J lost 6, with 11 bases in between. The CDR3 spans 12 residues. The chain's CDR3 is CASTGGDEKLFF. CDR3 DNA: TGTGCCAGTACAGGAGGGGATGAAAAACTGTTTTTT.

The chain has TRBV28 and TRBJ1-5, with a possible D match to TRBD1 (6 bases). The CDR3 runs 16 residues. Deletions cut 7 bases from V and 2 bases from J, with 18 bases between. Germline assignment: CDR1 MDHEN and CDR2 SYDVKM. The CDR3, as DNA: TGTGCCAGCACTCTAACCCCGGACAGAGGCAATCAGCCCCAGCATTTT. Its protein product is CASTLTPDRGNQPQHF. The complete variable domain, with remaining parts taken from reference TRBV28 and TRBJ1-5, reads DVKVTQSSRYLVKRTGEKVFLECVQDMDHENMFWYRQDPGLGLRLIYFSYDVKMKEKGDIPEGYSVSREKKERFSLILESASTNQTSMYLCASTLTPDRGNQPQHFGDGTRLSIL.

The chain combines TRBV14 with TRBJ1-5; 8 bases line up with TRBD1. With V trimmed by 2 bases and J by 0 bases, 15 bases remained unmatched. From germline, CDR1 is SGHDN and CDR2 FVKESK. This CDR3 contains 20 residues. The CDR3 sequence is CASSQTKGGDRPHSNQPQHF. The CDR3, as DNA: TGTGCCAGCAGCCAAACCAAAGGGGGGGACAGGCCCCATAGCAATCAGCCCCAGCATTTT.

The rearrangement uses TRBV5-1 and TRBJ1-3; D is ambiguous. V gave up 1 base and J gave up 1 base, with 12 bases separating them. Germline CDR1 and CDR2: SGHRS and YFSETQ. CDR3 length: 16 amino acids. In DNA, the CDR3 is TGCGCCAGCAGCTTGTCCGCTTCGGGGTCTGGAAACACCATATATTTT. Amino acids: CASSLSASGSGNTIYF. Using reference TRBV5-1 and TRBJ1-3 for the parts outside the CDR3, the full variable domain is KAGVTQTPRYLIKTRGQQVTLSCSPISGHRSVSWYQQTPGQGLQFLFEYFSETQRNKGNFPGRFSGRQFSNSRSEMNVSTLELGDSALYLCASSLSASGSGNTIYFGEGSWLTVV.

The rearrangement joins TRBV5-1 to TRBJ2-1; no clear D. This CDR3 contains 14 residues. The V end was cut by 4 bases, the J end by 0 bases, with 8 bases between. Germline CDR1 and CDR2: SGHRS and YFSETQ. CDR3 bases: TGCGCCAGCAGCGTTAGTAACTCCTACAATGAGCAGTTCTTC. It encodes CASSVSNSYNEQFF.

The gene calls are TRBV30 and TRBJ1-2; 11 positions match TRBD1. This CDR3 is 16 amino acids long. Germline CDR1 reads GTSNPN; CDR2 reads SVGIG (reference sequence). Unmatched junction bases numbered 6, after V lost 1 base and J lost 2 bases. In DNA form, the CDR3 reads TGTGCCTGGAGTGCTACCCGGACAGGGGGCAACTATGGCTACACCTTC. Translating gives CAWSATRTGGNYGYTF.

V usage is TRBV7-8 and J usage is TRBJ1-2, with TRBD1 matching 8 bases. The CDR3 has 15 amino acids. CDR1 is SGHVS, CDR2 FQNEAQ, per germline. Trimming removed 1 base from V and 4 bases from J; junction bases left unmatched: 5. The CDR3 region is CASSLGAGGGYGYTF. CDR3 DNA sequence: TGTGCCAGCAGCTTAGGTGCAGGGGGCGGCTATGGCTACACCTTC.

The genes are TRBV11-2 and TRBJ1-3, with 8 bases matching TRBD1. The V gene end was trimmed by 5 bases and the J gene end by 4 bases; junction bases not matched to a gene: 7. CDR1 and CDR2 (germline): SGHAT, FQNNGV. This CDR3 is 15 amino acids long. In DNA form, the CDR3 reads TGTGCCAGCAGCAAGGACAGGGTAGCGGGAAACACCATATATTTT. Translation: CASSKDRVAGNTIYF.

This clone was seen once. The chain combines TRBV7-2 with TRBJ2-5; 12 bases fit TRBD2. CDR3 size: 16 residues. Germline trimming cut 3 bases from V and 5 bases from J; bases unmatched to any gene: 7. The germline gives CDR1 SGHTA, CDR2 FQGNSA. The CDR3: CASSFPSGGARETQYF. The CDR3 nucleotides are TGTGCCAGCAGCTTCCCTAGCGGGGGGGCTCGGGAGACCCAGTACTTC.

The chain combines TRBV19 with TRBJ2-3; TRBD1 matches at 8 bases. Germline CDR1 reads LNHDA; CDR2 reads SQIVND (reference sequence). This CDR3 is 15 amino acids long. V lost 5 bases, J lost 1 base, and 5 bases stayed unmatched. The CDR3 DNA follows: TGTGCCAGTAGTCCCGGACAGGGCGGCACAGATACGCAGTATTTT. Amino acids: CASSPGQGGTDTQYF.

The rearrangement uses TRBV18 and TRBJ1-6; perhaps TRBD1 as D (6 bases). V was shortened by 4 bases and J by 7 bases, with 11 bases between the two germline ends. This CDR3 spans 14 amino acids. The V gene's germline CDR1 is KGHSH and CDR2 LQKENI. CDR3 protein: CASSLQGGNSPLHF. The DNA for the CDR3 is TGTGCCAGCTCACTACAGGGAGGGAATTCACCCCTCCACTTT.